This T cell receptor (beta chain) comes out of a study of CXCR3-negative and CXCR3-positive naive CD8 T cells (dated by TCRdb to about 2019). Some background on the complete study: In total, approximately 140 million TRB reads were obtained, which works out to roughly 1.5 +/- 0.3 million reads per library. TRBV-TRBJ cluster analysis included naive subsets from several donors and memory cells from 3 donors. Diversity and physicochemical repertoire analyses were performed on about 12 donors pooled from two independent experiments.

Turning to this clonotype: It has no known antigen specificity.

General findings and caveats noted by the study authors: Because surface CD5, which is linked to self-reactivity in mice, was comparable between the naive subsets, TCR interaction strength was also inferred from the physicochemical properties of TRB CDR3s. Similar TRBV-TRBJ usage was shown by naive CXCR3-negative and CXCR3-positive cells from the same donor, whereas distinct patterns were shown by memory cells. TRB CDR3s from CXCR3-positive naive cells showed higher hydrophobicity (lower Kidera factor 4), lower energy, and higher strength and volume indices than CXCR3-negative naive cells. Repertoire diversity was comparably high in both naive subsets but much lower in memory CD8+ T cells. CXCR3 expression partially decreased after cryopreservation, so most assays used freshly isolated PBMCs.

The instrument given in TCRdb is NextSeq 550. The Human TCR Profiling Kit (MiLaboratory) was used to make UMI-labeled 5' RACE TRB cDNA libraries. The full amount of extracted RNA was used for cDNA synthesis, and the full amount of resulting cDNA was used for PCR amplification. Libraries were prepared in parallel with an identical number of PCR cycles. In the original analysis: MIGEC and MiXCR extracted about 50,000 +/- 10,000 unique UMI-labeled TRB cDNA molecules per library, requiring at least two reads per UMI. Each library averaged roughly 36,000 +/- 9,600 functional in-frame TRB CDR3 nucleotide clonotypes without stop codons. Diversity metrics, including normalized Shannon-Wiener and Chao1, were computed in VDJtools after downsampling to 5000 UMI-labeled TRB molecules per sample. VDJtools computed clonotype-size-weighted physicochemical properties of the central five CDR3 residues: interaction energy, strength, volume and Kidera factor 4. TCRdb reprocessed the reads into one record per CDR3 protein sequence, lacking DNA. These V and J calls derive from TCRdb rather than the authors' analysis. The sample table records over 100,000 distinct CDR3 sequences. The ten largest clones represent approximately 0.29% of the sample.

Measured from the cysteine to the phenylalanine, the CDR3 is 12 residues long. Nucleotide data are not available. CDR1 and CDR2, looked up from the germline V gene, are SGDLS and YYNGEE. Each CD8+ T cell subset was flow-sorted in triplicate, and 300,000 cells per subset were placed directly into RLT lysis buffer. To keep memory contaminants out, a stringent definition of naive CD8+ T cells was applied: CD45RO-CCR7+CD27+CD95-. Peripheral blood mononuclear cells were isolated from buffy coats using standard density gradient centrifugation. A FACSAria III was used to flow-sort naive CXCR3-negative and CXCR3-positive CD8+ T cells. Total RNA was extracted from sorted cells using an RNeasy Mini Kit.

This TCR derives from a human donor in good health. Some clones in this sample may be carry-over from other donors' samples. Sequencing input: naive CXCR3- CD8+ T cells from blood. The meaning of the sample's cell subset or site label: CD45RO-CCR7+CD27+CD95- naive CD8+ T cells lacking CXCR3 (TNR3-). The V gene is TRBV9 and the J gene is TRBJ2-1; as DNA is missing, the TRBD1 call by TCRdb cannot be tested. Here the CDR3 is given as CASSVAPGEQFF.